This T cell receptor beta chain was profiled in a study of blood T cell repertoires in COVID-19. In the study overall: Nucleic acid was either cDNA or gDNA, and it came from T cells, B-cell-depleted T cells, or PBMCs.

Generated by immunoSEQ multiplex PCR, the TCRdb table keeps only in-frame clones and is missing some. Seen here are hundreds of thousands of clones, roughly 85% observed once, and the top ten hold about 1.5%. The CDR3 sequence is 13 residues long. CDR1 and CDR2 from the germline V gene are SNHLY and FYNNEI. Trimming removed 6 bases at V and 3 bases at J, with 11 bases between. This clone was picked up one time. Source material: peripheral blood. The rearrangement links TRBV2 to TRBJ1-2; TRBD1 might be the D (5 bases). The source is a woman aged 25-40 years with active or convalescent COVID-19. CDR3 sequence: CASRGQVYYGYTF. The DNA of the CDR3 is TGTGCCAGCAGGGGGCAGGTCTACTATGGCTACACCTTC.